The rows below give T cell receptor beta chains drawn from one sample of a study of response to subunit inactivated influenza vaccine. TCRdb itself ran the RT-PCR reads through MiXCR, one entry per CDR3 protein. The sample has just over 300,000 distinct CDR3 sequences; about a fifth are singletons. This sample comprised PBMCs from blood, obtained less than 22 months after vaccination. Source of these receptors: a man aged 50-75 years who received an inactivated influenza vaccine. Both conserved end residues are part of each CDR3. A D gene is named only where the DNA matches it firmly. For some rows the clone size is stated as once, few or many, or as a class when expanded; others skip it.

v_call	d_call	clone_size	j_call	cdr3_aa	cdr3_nt
TRBV20-1	NA	NA	TRBJ1-1	CSARQVNTEAFF	TGCAGTGCGAGACAAGTGAACACTGAAGCTTTCTTT
TRBV6-5	NA	few	TRBJ1-1	CASSYSSQERNENTEAFF	TGTGCCAGCAGTTACTCGAGCCAGGAGCGAAATGAGAACACTGAAGCTTTCTTT
TRBV20-1	TRBD2	NA	TRBJ2-2	CSARDRPSGATTGELFF	TGCAGTGCTAGAGATCGGCCTAGCGGGGCAACCACCGGGGAGCTGTTTTTT
TRBV25-1	NA	few	TRBJ1-3	CASSETSGPGNTIYF	TGTGCCAGCAGTGAAACCTCAGGGCCAGGAAACACCATATATTTT
TRBV28	TRBD1	NA	TRBJ1-1	CASSSGGAGTEAFF	TGTGCCAGCAGTTCAGGGGGCGCGGGTACTGAAGCTTTCTTT
TRBV28	NA	few	TRBJ1-4	CASSLSPGKLFF	TGTGCCAGCAGTTTATCCCCCGGAAAACTGTTTTTT
TRBV20-1	NA	NA	TRBJ2-3	CSAVSVSTDTQYF	TGCAGTGCCGTTAGCGTCAGCACAGATACGCAGTATTTT
TRBV4-1	TRBD1	few	TRBJ1-2	CASSQDDRVDGYTF	TGCGCCAGCAGCCAAGACGACAGGGTGGATGGCTACACCTTC
TRBV28	NA	NA	TRBJ2-1	CASSLYPWPSTYNEQFF	TGTGCCAGCAGTCTATATCCTTGGCCGAGCACTTACAATGAGCAGTTCTTC
TRBV20-1	NA	few	TRBJ1-4	CSARDLAGGWGLDEKLFF	TGCAGTGCTAGAGATTTGGCGGGGGGTTGGGGGCTGGATGAAAAACTGTTTTTT
TRBV19	NA	NA	TRBJ1-1	CASSITRGTEAFF	TGTGCCAGTAGTATTACGAGGGGGACTGAAGCTTTCTTT
TRBV5-1	NA	NA	TRBJ1-1	CASSPQISNTEAFF	TGCGCCAGCAGCCCCCAAATCTCGAACACTGAAGCTTTCTTT
TRBV3-1	NA	NA	TRBJ1-5	CASSPTLLQPQHF	TGTGCCAGCAGCCCGACCTTGTTGCAGCCCCAGCATTTT
TRBV6-5	TRBD2	NA	TRBJ2-2	CASSLSGGAIGELFF	TGTGCCAGCAGTTTAAGCGGGGGGGCTATCGGGGAGCTGTTTTTT
TRBV21-1	NA	many	TRBJ2-2	CASPQPGQTNTGELFF	TGTGCCAGTCCGCAACCGGGACAGACGAACACCGGGGAGCTGTTTTTT
TRBV5-5	TRBD1	NA	TRBJ1-1	CASSPRATGRGTEAFF	TGTGCCAGCAGCCCCCGGGCGACAGGGAGGGGGACTGAAGCTTTCTTT
TRBV5-1	NA	NA	TRBJ2-3	CASSHAEDTDTQYF	TGCGCCAGCAGCCATGCCGAGGACACAGATACGCAGTATTTT
TRBV5-4	NA	NA	TRBJ2-1	CASSLATPASSYNEQFF	TGTGCCAGCAGCTTGGCGACGCCCGCGAGCTCCTACAATGAGCAGTTCTTC
TRBV11-1	NA	NA	TRBJ2-5	CASSPELAVAETQYF	TGTGCCAGCAGCCCAGAATTAGCAGTTGCGGAGACCCAGTACTTC
TRBV2	NA	NA	TRBJ2-6	CASRAGANVLTF	TGTGCCAGCAGGGCCGGGGCCAACGTCCTGACTTTC
TRBV12-3/TRBV12-4	NA	few	TRBJ1-5	CASSLGANTQPQHF	TGTGCCAGCAGCCTGGGGGCTAACACTCAGCCCCAGCATTTT
TRBV5-1	TRBD1	NA	TRBJ2-5	CASSWGQGVGETQYF	TGCGCCAGCAGCTGGGGACAGGGTGTGGGAGAGACCCAGTACTTC
TRBV28	NA	many	TRBJ1-1	CASSYVVTNTEAFF	TGTGCCAGCAGTTATGTGGTCACGAACACTGAAGCTTTCTTT
TRBV5-1	NA	NA	TRBJ2-3	CASTPAEQTFTDTQYF	TGCGCCAGCACCCCGGCGGAACAGACTTTCACAGATACGCAGTATTTT
TRBV7-8	NA	NA	TRBJ1-2	CASSPGGGDGYTF	TGTGCCAGCAGCCCAGGAGGGGGGGATGGCTACACCTTC
TRBV20-1	NA	NA	TRBJ2-3	CSASLGVYTDTQYF	TGCAGTGCTAGTCTTGGGGTGTACACAGATACGCAGTATTTT
TRBV4-3	TRBD1	NA	TRBJ1-2	CASSQESGQGGYGYTF	TGCGCCAGCAGCCAAGAATCAGGACAGGGGGGCTATGGCTACACCTTC
TRBV11-2	TRBD1	many	TRBJ1-1	CASSLLGGTGEAFF	TGTGCCAGCAGCTTACTTGGAGGGACAGGCGAAGCTTTCTTT